The 23 T cell receptor beta chains presented below share a single source sample, sequenced in a study of TIL therapy for anti-PD-1-resistant metastatic lung cancer. Time point noted: pre-treatment sample, taken before nivolumab and TIL therapy. Pleural nodules or supraclavicular lymph nodes made up most of the excised metastases sampled. The immunoSEQ assay was v3. TCRdb's table, derived via immunoSEQ multiplex PCR, lists solely in-frame clones and lacks some. The sample lists more than 90,000 clones; less than 70% were seen once. Here the sequenced sample was tumor tissue, taken at baseline. These receptors came from a person aged 25 to 85 with non-small cell lung cancer.

This clone has a single count. This rearrangement joins TRBV5-6 to TRBJ2-5, with 8 bases matching TRBD1. CDR1 SGHDT and CDR2 YYEEEE come from the germline V gene. The V segment lost 4 bases and the J segment 4 bases; nucleotides outside the gene matches: 6. The length of the CDR3 is 14 residues. CDR3 nucleotide sequence: TGTGCCAGCAGCGCAACCGGGACAGGAGAGACCCAGTACTTC. Protein product: CASSATGTGETQYF.

This rearrangement joins TRBV4-1 to TRBJ2-7; 12 positions match TRBD2. The V and J ends lost 5 bases and 2 bases, in that order; junction bases with no gene match: 13. The CDR3 runs to 18 residues. Germline lookup yields CDR1 MGHRA and CDR2 YSYEKL. The CDR3 bases are TGCGCCAGCAGCGCTGAGGGACTAGCGGGTACGCTTACCTACGAGCAGTACTTC. Protein: CASSAEGLAGTLTYEQYF.

This clone was recorded once. The gene calls are TRBV6-5 and TRBJ2-7; 10 bases fit TRBD1. With 8 bases clipped from V and 2 bases from J, the junction kept 3 bases outside the gene matches. The CDR3 consists of 13 residues. Germline-derived CDR1 and CDR2 are MNHEY and SVGAGI. This chain's CDR3 is CASQGQGTYEQYF. The CDR3 coding sequence is TGTGCCAGCCAGGGACAGGGGACCTACGAGCAGTACTTC.

This clone was observed once. V usage is TRBV28 and J usage is TRBJ2-7; no clear D. CDR1 and CDR2 from the germline V gene are MDHEN and SYDVKM. Deletions cut 2 bases from V and 7 bases from J, with 6 bases between. The CDR3 sequence is 11 residues long. CDR3 nucleotides: TGTGCCAGCAGTTTAAAGTGGGAGCAGTACTTC. Translated: CASSLKWEQYF.

This chain joins TRBV3-1 (or the pseudogene TRBV3-2) and TRBJ1-4; D is perhaps TRBD1 (5 bases). Trimming pared 0 bases from V and 3 bases from J, leaving 11 bases between. The length of the CDR3 is 16 residues. The germline V gene encodes CDR1 LGHDT and CDR2 YNNKEL (reference sequence). The CDR3 DNA sequence: TGTGCCAGCAGCCAAGATTGTGCGGGGCCTAATGAAAAACTGTTTTTT. It is translated as CASSQDCAGPNEKLFF.

The chain is built from TRBV5-1 and TRBJ1-3; D remains unclear. The germline V gene has CDR1 SGHRS and CDR2 YFSETQ. The CDR3 spans 16 residues. Trimming took off 4 bases at V and 0 bases at J, with 14 bases between the two ends. For the CDR3, the DNA is TGCGCCAGCAGCAGGACGGACCCGGCCTCTGGAAACACCATATATTTT. Protein product: CASSRTDPASGNTIYF.

This chain joins TRBV5-1 and TRBJ2-5; TRBD1 agrees at 7 bases. J was trimmed by 5 bases and V by 2 bases; bases with no gene match: 6. CDR1 SGHRS and CDR2 YFSETQ come from the germline V gene. This CDR3 comprises 14 residues. CDR3 nucleotide sequence: TGCGCCAGCAGCTTACGGACAGGCGCGGAGACCCAGTACTTC. This translates into CASSLRTGAETQYF.

V gene TRBV18 combines with J gene TRBJ1-5, with D uncertain. CDR3 length: 14 residues. Per germline, CDR1 KGHSH and CDR2 LQKENI. Trimming took off 2 bases at V and 4 bases at J, with 9 bases between the two ends. CDR3 nucleotide sequence: TGTGCCAGCTCACCAAAGTTAGATAATCAGCCCCAGCATTTT. It encodes CASSPKLDNQPQHF.

V gene TRBV24-1 combines with J gene TRBJ2-2, with TRBD1 as a possible D gene (5 bases). Germline lookup yields CDR1 KGHDR and CDR2 SFDVKD. Trimming shortened V by 0 bases and J by 4 bases, and 8 bases separated the two germline ends. CDR3 length: 15 amino acids. CDR3 residues: CATSDLQTVTGELFF. CDR3 sequence (DNA): TGTGCCACCAGTGATTTGCAGACAGTCACCGGGGAGCTGTTTTTT.

This clone was observed a single time. This chain uses TRBV6-1 with TRBJ1-5; no clear D gene. Looked up from germline, CDR1 is MNHNS and CDR2 is SASEGT. Trimming pared 3 bases from V and 1 base from J, leaving 10 bases between. The CDR3 contains 15 residues. The CDR3 coding sequence is TGTGCCAGCAGTGAGACATCGCGGAGCAATCAGCCCCAGCATTTT. Translating gives CASSETSRSNQPQHF.

The rearrangement uses TRBV20-1 and TRBJ2-3; no reliable D call. Germline V gene data show CDR1 as DFQATT and CDR2 as SNEGSKA (reference sequence). Trimming took 7 bases from V and 5 from J, leaving 10 bases between them. The CDR3 is made up of 11 amino acids. CDR3 sequence: CSGRIRDTQYF. For the CDR3, the DNA is TGCAGTGGACGTATAAGAGATACGCAGTATTTT.

At least ten counts were recorded for this clone. This chain connects TRBV7-3 to TRBJ1-6, with 7 positions matching TRBD1. After removal of 5 bases from V and 7 bases from J, the junction contained 8 bases not matched to a gene. The CDR3 runs 15 residues. Germline V lookup: CDR1 SGHTA, CDR2 FQGTGA. The CDR3 nucleotides are TGTGCCAGCAGCCTCCTCGGACAGGAAAATTCACCCCTCCACTTT. Its translation: CASSLLGQENSPLHF.

The chain is built from TRBV15 and TRBJ1-5; D perhaps matches TRBD1 (6 bases). Deletions cut 3 bases from V and 3 bases from J, with 12 bases between. This CDR3 has 15 amino acids. Germline V gives CDR1 LNHNV, CDR2 YYDKDF (reference sequence). The CDR3 loop is CATSSRGQFNQPQHF. CDR3 coding DNA: TGTGCCACCAGCAGCCGGGGACAATTCAATCAGCCCCAGCATTTT.

The chain uses TRBV15 and TRBJ1-1, with D unclear. Trimming pared 0 bases from V and 8 bases from J, leaving 10 bases between. The CDR3 spans 13 residues. Germline values: CDR1 LNHNV, CDR2 YYDKDF (reference sequence). As DNA, the CDR3 is TGTGCCACCAGCAGAGATCGAGTGACAGAAGCTTTCTTT. Translated, it gives CATSRDRVTEAFF. Variable domain in full (rest from reference TRBV15 and TRBJ1-1): DAMVIQNPRYQVTQFGKPVTLSCSQTLNHNVMYWYQQKSSQAPKLLFHYYDKDFNNEADTPDNFQSRRPNTSFCFLDIRSPGLGDTAMYLCATSRDRVTEAFFGQGTRLTVV.

V is TRBV7-3 and J is TRBJ2-2; D remains unclear. V was pared by 7 bases and J by 0 bases, with 9 bases between. The CDR3 consists of 14 residues. The germline gives CDR1 SGHTA, CDR2 FQGTGA. CDR3 nucleotides: TGTGCCAGCATGAGCGCTACGAACACCGGGGAGCTGTTTTTT. Translated: CASMSATNTGELFF.

The V and J genes are TRBV27 and TRBJ2-7; D may be TRBD1 (5 bases). Germline-derived CDR1 and CDR2 are MNHEY and SMNVEV (reference sequence). With 6 bases removed from V and 0 bases from J, the gap between germline ends came to 18 bases. CDR3 length: 16 residues. CDR3 sequence: CASSFHQTAPSYEQYF. CDR3 bases: TGTGCCAGCAGCTTCCACCAGACAGCTCCCTCCTACGAGCAGTACTTC.

The CDR3 loop is CARGGPANSPLHF. The CDR3 nucleotides are TGCGCCAGGGGGGGGCCAGCTAATTCACCCCTCCACTTT. The chain couples TRBV10-1 to TRBJ1-6; the D gene is possibly TRBD1 (6 bases). Germline CDR1 WNHNN, CDR2 SYGVQD (reference sequence). This CDR3 is built from 13 residues. The V end was cut by 9 bases, the J end by 6 bases, with 12 bases between.

This clone was seen only a few times. The V call is TRBV4-3, the J call TRBJ2-1, with D unresolved. Germline V gene data show CDR1 as LGHNA and CDR2 as YSLEER. The CDR3 contains 15 residues. The V and J ends lost 0 bases and 7 bases respectively, with 13 bases between them. The DNA of the CDR3 is TGCGCCAGCAGCCAAGACCAGATTCGGTCGAATGAGCAGTTCTTC. This codes for CASSQDQIRSNEQFF.

This chain joins TRBV4-1 and TRBJ2-1; 14 nucleotides agree with TRBD2. The CDR3 has 20 amino acids. V lost 4 bases to trimming and J lost 1 base; unmatched junction nucleotides: 12. The germline CDR1 and CDR2 sequences are MGHRA and YSYEKL. The CDR3 DNA reads TGCGCCAGCAGCCCCCCGACTAGCGGGGGGGCGTTAGAGTCCTACAATGAGCAGTTCTTC. This codes for CASSPPTSGGALESYNEQFF.

This clone was counted only a few times. The chain couples TRBV28 to TRBJ2-5; a weak D match, TRBD2 (5 bases). From germline, CDR1 is MDHEN and CDR2 SYDVKM. V dropped 8 bases and J dropped 0 bases, with 10 bases sitting between them. The CDR3 consists of 13 residues. In DNA form, the CDR3 reads TGTGCCAGCGGACTCGGTTACCAAGAGACCCAGTACTTC. This sequence encodes CASGLGYQETQYF.

The J gene is TRBJ2-3, the V gene TRBV6-4, with 9 bases matching TRBD2. In germline, CDR1 is MRHNA, CDR2 SNTAGT. Losses at the gene ends were 4 bases for V and 0 bases for J; bases not matched to a gene: 5. The CDR3 totals 16 residues. This CDR3 reads CASSGSTSGSTDTQYF. The CDR3 nucleotides are TGTGCCAGCAGTGGCTCGACTAGCGGAAGCACAGATACGCAGTATTTT.

The chain joins TRBV5-1 to TRBJ2-2; 8 bases are shared with TRBD1. The CDR3 spans 15 residues. The ends lost 6 bases at V and 0 bases at J; junction bases unmatched: 4. Germline V gene data show CDR1 as SGHRS and CDR2 as YFSETQ. The CDR3 sequence is CASTKQGANTGELFF. CDR3 nucleotides: TGCGCCAGCACCAAACAGGGGGCGAACACCGGGGAGCTGTTTTTT.

As concerns this clone: This may be a read error: a much more frequent sequence differs by one nucleotide. The V call is TRBV19, the J call TRBJ2-1; the D gene is possibly TRBD1 (7 bases). V shed 4 bases and J shed 6 bases, with 22 bases lying between them. Per the germline V gene, CDR1 is LNHDA and CDR2 is SQIVND (reference sequence). The CDR3 totals 17 residues. The CDR3 loop reads CASSRVGTSRGTNEQFF. The CDR3 DNA follows: TGTGCCAGTAGTAGGGTCGGTACTAGCAGGGGGACCAATGAGCAGTTCTTC.